These 18 T cell receptor beta chains were all obtained from the same sample, sequenced in a study of blood T cell repertoires in COVID-19. TCRdb's copy holds only in-frame clones and misses some; the assay was immunoSEQ multiplex PCR. Of tens of thousands of clones listed, roughly 87% are singletons. Sequencing used peripheral blood. The receptors originated from a male donor with acute or convalescent COVID-19.

This clone was observed a handful of times. The V call is TRBV19, the J call TRBJ2-5; TRBD2 aligns across 11 bases. Looked up from germline, CDR1 is LNHDA and CDR2 is SQIVND (reference sequence). V lost 5 bases, J lost 5 bases, and 4 bases stayed unmatched. CDR3 length: 14 residues. The CDR3 coding sequence is TGTGCCAGTAGTCCCACTAGCGGGGGCGAGACCCAGTACTTC. Protein sequence: CASSPTSGGETQYF.

V is TRBV15 and J is TRBJ2-5, with D possibly being TRBD1 (6 bases). This CDR3 comprises 13 residues. Trimming took 6 bases from V and 4 from J, leaving 12 bases between them. CDR1 is LNHNV and CDR2 is YYDKDF in the germline V gene (reference sequence). The CDR3 sequence: CATRAGAAETQYF. CDR3 DNA: TGTGCCACCAGGGCAGGGGCTGCAGAGACCCAGTACTTC.

This chain links TRBV6-5 with TRBJ1-1; D unresolved. The CDR3 has 15 amino acids. V was clipped by 7 bases and J by 6 bases, with 21 bases between them. CDR1 and CDR2 from the germline V gene are MNHEY and SVGAGI. The CDR3 spells CASNRRAVNSAEAFF. The CDR3 bases are TGTGCCAGCAATCGTAGGGCAGTTAATAGCGCTGAAGCTTTCTTT.

The CDR3 bases are TGTGCCAGCAGCCAATTCAGCGGATCCCAAGAGACCCAGTACTTC. Its translation is CASSQFSGSQETQYF. The rearrangement joins TRBV3-1 (or the pseudogene TRBV3-2) to TRBJ2-5; tentatively, D is TRBD2 (5 bases). CDR1 LGHDT and CDR2 YNNKEL come from the germline V gene (reference sequence). This CDR3 has 15 amino acids. The ends were cut back, 2 bases at V and 1 base at J, with 11 bases in the middle.

The genes are TRBV6-6 and TRBJ1-4; 8 nucleotides match TRBD1. With 2 bases clipped from V and 7 bases from J, the junction kept 6 bases outside the gene matches. Germline loops: CDR1 MNHNY, CDR2 SVGAGI (reference sequence). The CDR3 sequence is 15 residues long. CDR3 in amino acids: CASSYGQGASEKLFF. In DNA, the CDR3 is TGTGCCAGCAGTTACGGCCAGGGGGCGAGTGAAAAACTGTTTTTT.

Only a few counts were recorded for this clone. The chain couples TRBV7-6 to TRBJ1-2; 9 nucleotides line up with TRBD1. This CDR3 comprises 15 residues. V lost 5 bases, J lost 2 bases, and 6 bases stayed unmatched. Germline CDR1 SGHVS, CDR2 FNYEAQ. CDR3: CASSLMGQGNYGYTF. Here the CDR3 DNA reads TGTGCCAGCAGCCTAATGGGACAGGGCAACTATGGCTACACCTTC.

V and J are TRBV3-1 (or the pseudogene TRBV3-2) and TRBJ1-3; perhaps TRBD1 as D (5 bases). CDR1 is LGHDT, CDR2 YNNKEL, per germline (reference sequence). Trimming left V 4 bases short and J 8 bases short, with 21 bases between. The CDR3 length is 16 residues. The CDR3 protein is CASSPTRGRLADTIYF. The CDR3 coding sequence is TGTGCCAGCAGCCCAACCCGGGGGAGGTTGGCGGACACCATATATTTT.

This clone has more than one count but fewer than ten. The V call is TRBV7-8, the J call TRBJ2-3, with D possibly being TRBD2 (6 bases). Deletions cut 5 bases from V and 4 bases from J, with 13 bases between. The V gene's germline CDR1 is SGHVS and CDR2 FQNEAQ. The CDR3 is made up of 14 amino acids. DNA for the CDR3: TGTGCCAGCAGCGTCAGCGGGCGAGCAGATACGCAGTATTTT. It specifies CASSVSGRADTQYF.

The chain couples TRBV24-1 to TRBJ2-7; D is possibly TRBD1 (6 bases). The CDR3 sequence is 15 residues long. V lost 3 bases, J lost 4 bases, and 15 bases lay in between. Per the germline V gene, CDR1 is KGHDR and CDR2 is SFDVKD. The CDR3 nucleotides read TGTGCCACCAGTGATACCGGGACAAAACCTTACGAGCAGTACTTC. It yields the protein CATSDTGTKPYEQYF.

V and J are TRBV5-6 and TRBJ1-2, with 8 positions matching TRBD1. This CDR3 region has 13 residues. J was trimmed by 4 bases and V by 4 bases; bases with no gene match: 3. Germline-derived CDR1 and CDR2 are SGHDT and YYEEEE. The CDR3 reads CASSTGQGYGYTF. The CDR3 DNA follows: TGTGCCAGCAGCACCGGACAGGGCTATGGCTACACCTTC.

The table lists this clone with a few counts. The chain is built from TRBV3-1 (or the pseudogene TRBV3-2) and TRBJ2-1, with 9 nucleotides matching TRBD2. Unmatched junction bases numbered 11, after V lost 4 bases and J lost 7 bases. The CDR3 spans 16 residues. Per germline, CDR1 LGHDT and CDR2 YNNKEL (reference sequence). In nucleotides, the CDR3 is TGTGCCAGCAGCCTCAGGGTAGCGGGGGTGGAAAATGAGCAGTTCTTC. This sequence encodes CASSLRVAGVENEQFF.

The gene calls are TRBV6-1 and TRBJ2-5; D is perhaps TRBD1 (5 bases). The CDR3 totals 14 residues. Trimming shortened V by 1 base and J by 5 bases, and 11 bases separated the two germline ends. Germline V gives CDR1 MNHNS, CDR2 SASEGT. CDR3: CASSEGGRVETQYF. The CDR3 nucleotides read TGTGCCAGCAGTGAAGGAGGCAGGGTTGAGACCCAGTACTTC.

The chain carries TRBV7-8 and TRBJ2-7, with a possible D match to TRBD2 (5 bases). The CDR3 has 15 residues. Trimming shortened V by 0 bases and J by 7 bases, and 16 bases separated the two germline ends. Germline values: CDR1 SGHVS, CDR2 FQNEAQ. The DNA for the CDR3 is TGTGCCAGCAGCTTAGCGTCCCTCGGGGTGAGGGAGCAGTACTTC. The encoded protein is CASSLASLGVREQYF.

The V call is TRBV6-4, the J call TRBJ1-2; TRBD1 aligns across 9 bases. The germline CDR1 and CDR2 sequences are MRHNA and SNTAGT. The CDR3 sequence is 14 residues long. The V and J ends lost 0 bases and 6 bases, in that order; junction bases with no gene match: 2. Written as DNA, the CDR3 is TGTGCCAGCAGTGACTCCGGACAGGGGAATGGCTACACCTTC. Protein product: CASSDSGQGNGYTF.

The chain couples TRBV5-4 to TRBJ2-2, with D possibly TRBD2 on 5 matching bases. Germline values: CDR1 SGHNT, CDR2 YYREEE (reference sequence). This CDR3 has 15 residues. V lost 0 bases to trimming and J lost 5 bases, with 11 bases between them. The CDR3 DNA sequence: TGTGCCAGCAGCTTGGTGGCTAGAGGGACCGGGGAGCTGTTTTTT. It encodes CASSLVARGTGELFF.

CDR3 in amino acids: CASSPAGLTDTQYF. The DNA for the CDR3 is TGTGCCAGCTCACCCGCGGGGTTGACAGATACGCAGTATTTT. The chain has TRBV18 and TRBJ2-3; D perhaps matches TRBD2 (6 bases). The germline V gene encodes CDR1 KGHSH and CDR2 LQKENI. This CDR3 comprises 14 residues. V was cut by 3 bases and J by 3 bases, with 10 bases left in between.

The CDR3 loop reads CASSEAGVGYGYTF. The CDR3 DNA sequence: TGTGCCAGCAGTGAAGCAGGGGTCGGCTATGGCTACACCTTC. The chain has TRBV6-1 and TRBJ1-2; D possibly corresponds to TRBD1 (5 bases). CDR1 is MNHNS and CDR2 is SASEGT in the germline V gene. Trimming pared 0 bases from V and 4 bases from J, leaving 9 bases between. The CDR3 runs to 14 residues.

The chain links TRBV28 to TRBJ2-5; TRBD1 matches at 9 bases. V was pared by 5 bases and J by 10 bases, with 8 bases of the junction left unmatched. The germline V gene has CDR1 MDHEN and CDR2 SYDVKM. The CDR3 has 13 amino acids. The DNA of the CDR3 is TGTGCCAGCAGTGACAGGGGGAAGGGGATCCAGTACTTC. Protein: CASSDRGKGIQYF.